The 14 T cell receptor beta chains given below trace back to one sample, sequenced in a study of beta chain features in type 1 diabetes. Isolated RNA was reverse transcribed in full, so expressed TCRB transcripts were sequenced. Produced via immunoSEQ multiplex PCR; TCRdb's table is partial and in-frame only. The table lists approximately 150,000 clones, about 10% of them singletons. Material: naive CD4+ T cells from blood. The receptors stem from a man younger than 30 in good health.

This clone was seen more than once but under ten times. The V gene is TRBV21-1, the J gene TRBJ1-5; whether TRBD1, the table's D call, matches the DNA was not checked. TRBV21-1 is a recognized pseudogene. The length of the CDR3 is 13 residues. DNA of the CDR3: TGTGCCAAAACAGGGTTGGGCAATCAGCCCCAGCATTTT. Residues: CAKTGLGNQPQHF.

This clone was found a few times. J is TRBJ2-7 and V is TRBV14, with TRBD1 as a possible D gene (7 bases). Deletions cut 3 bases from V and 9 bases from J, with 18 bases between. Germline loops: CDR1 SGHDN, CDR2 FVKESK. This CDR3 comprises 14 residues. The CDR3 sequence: CASSQAGQRIGQYF. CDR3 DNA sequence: TGTGCCAGCAGCCAGGCGGGACAGAGAATCGGGCAGTACTTC. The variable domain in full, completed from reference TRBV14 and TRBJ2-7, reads EAGVTQFPSHSVIEKGQTVTLRCDPISGHDNLYWYRRVMGKEIKFLLHFVKESKQDESGMPNNRFLAERTGGTYSTLKVQPAELEDSGVYFCASSQAGQRIGQYFGPGTRLTVT.

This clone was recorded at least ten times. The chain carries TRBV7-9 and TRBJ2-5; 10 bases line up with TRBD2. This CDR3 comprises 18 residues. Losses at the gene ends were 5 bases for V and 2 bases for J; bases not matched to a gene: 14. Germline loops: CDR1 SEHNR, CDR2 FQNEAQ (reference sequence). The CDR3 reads CASSDLSVTSGTQETQYF. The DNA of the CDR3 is TGTGCCAGCAGCGACCTGAGTGTAACTAGCGGGACTCAAGAGACCCAGTACTTC.

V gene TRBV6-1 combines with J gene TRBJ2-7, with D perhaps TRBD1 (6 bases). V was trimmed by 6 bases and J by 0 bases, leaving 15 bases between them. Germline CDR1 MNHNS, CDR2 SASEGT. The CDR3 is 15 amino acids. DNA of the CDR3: TGTGCCAGCAGGTCACAGGGACGGAGCTCCTACGAGCAGTACTTC. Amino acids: CASRSQGRSSYEQYF.

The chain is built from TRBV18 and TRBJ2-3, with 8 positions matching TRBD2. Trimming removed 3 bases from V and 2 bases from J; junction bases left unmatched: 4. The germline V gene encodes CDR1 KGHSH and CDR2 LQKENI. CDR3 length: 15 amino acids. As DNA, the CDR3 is TGTGCCAGCTCACCGCGGGGGGCGGACACAGATACGCAGTATTTT. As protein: CASSPRGADTDTQYF. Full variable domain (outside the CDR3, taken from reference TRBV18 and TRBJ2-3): NAGVMQNPRHLVRRRGQEARLRCSPMKGHSHVYWYRQLPEEGLKFMVYLQKENIIDESGMPKERFSAEFPKEGPSILRIQQVVRGDSAAYFCASSPRGADTDTQYFGPGTRLTVL.

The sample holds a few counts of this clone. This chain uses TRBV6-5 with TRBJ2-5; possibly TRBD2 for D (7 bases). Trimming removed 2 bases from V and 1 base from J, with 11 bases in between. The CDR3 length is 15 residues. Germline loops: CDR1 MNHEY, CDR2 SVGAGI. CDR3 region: CASSYLGGLQETQYF. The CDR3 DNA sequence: TGTGCCAGCAGTTACCTCGGGGGGCTCCAAGAGACCCAGTACTTC.

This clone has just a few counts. The CDR3 DNA is TGTGCCAGCAGCTTCGCCCCCAGCGGGAATGAGCAGTTCTTC. Translated: CASSFAPSGNEQFF. The gene calls are TRBV7-3 and TRBJ2-1, with D possibly TRBD2 on 6 matching bases. Per the germline V gene, CDR1 is SGHTA and CDR2 is FQGTGA. Trimming stripped 3 bases from V and 7 bases from J, with 13 bases between. The CDR3 is made up of 14 amino acids.

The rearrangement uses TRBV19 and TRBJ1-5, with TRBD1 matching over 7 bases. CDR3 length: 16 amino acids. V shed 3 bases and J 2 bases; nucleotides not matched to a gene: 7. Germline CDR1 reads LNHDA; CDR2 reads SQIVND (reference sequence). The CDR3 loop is CASSITQGLGNQPQHF. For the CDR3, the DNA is TGTGCCAGTAGTATCACACAGGGGTTAGGCAATCAGCCCCAGCATTTT.

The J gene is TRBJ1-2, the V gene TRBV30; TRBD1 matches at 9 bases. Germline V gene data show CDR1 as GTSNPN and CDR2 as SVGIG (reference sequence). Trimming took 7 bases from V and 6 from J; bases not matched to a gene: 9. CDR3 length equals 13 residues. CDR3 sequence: CAFNSGTGNGYTF. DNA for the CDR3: TGTGCCTTCAACTCCGGGACAGGGAATGGCTACACCTTC.

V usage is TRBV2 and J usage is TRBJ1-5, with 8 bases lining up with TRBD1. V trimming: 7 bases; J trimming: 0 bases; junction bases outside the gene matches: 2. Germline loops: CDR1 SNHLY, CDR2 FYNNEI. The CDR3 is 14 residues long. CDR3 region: CASTGGYSNQPQHF. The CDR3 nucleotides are TGTGCCAGCACAGGGGGCTATAGCAATCAGCCCCAGCATTTT.

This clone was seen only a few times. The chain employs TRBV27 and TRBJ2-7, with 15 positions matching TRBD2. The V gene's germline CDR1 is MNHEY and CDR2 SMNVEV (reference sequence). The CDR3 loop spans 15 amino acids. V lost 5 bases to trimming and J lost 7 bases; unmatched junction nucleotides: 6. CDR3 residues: CASSIRTSGGEEQYF. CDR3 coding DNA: TGTGCCAGCAGTATCCGGACTAGCGGGGGGGAAGAGCAGTACTTC.

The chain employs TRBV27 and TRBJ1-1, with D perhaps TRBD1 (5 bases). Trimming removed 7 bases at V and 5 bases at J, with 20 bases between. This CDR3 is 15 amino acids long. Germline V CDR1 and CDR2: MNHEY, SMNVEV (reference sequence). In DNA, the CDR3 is TGTGCCAGCAAAAATCGGGGGGGTTCTGTGACTGAAGCTTTCTTT. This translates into CASKNRGGSVTEAFF.

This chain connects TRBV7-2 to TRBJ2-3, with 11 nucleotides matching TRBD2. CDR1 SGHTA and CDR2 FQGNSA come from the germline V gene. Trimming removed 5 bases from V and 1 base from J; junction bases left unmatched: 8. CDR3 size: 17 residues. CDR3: CASSPIAGGYRTDTQYF. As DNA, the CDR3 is TGTGCCAGCAGCCCCATAGCGGGGGGGTATCGCACAGATACGCAGTATTTT.

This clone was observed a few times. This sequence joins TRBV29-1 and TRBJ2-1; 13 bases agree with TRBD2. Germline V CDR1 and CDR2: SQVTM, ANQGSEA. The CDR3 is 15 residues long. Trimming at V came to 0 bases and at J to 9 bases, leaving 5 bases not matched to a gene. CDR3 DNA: TGCAGCGTTGAAGAACTAGCGGGGGGGCTCGGTGAGCAGTTCTTC. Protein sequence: CSVEELAGGLGEQFF.